This T cell receptor beta chain is from a study of T cells in Graves' hyperthyroidism and ophthalmopathy. General study results and limits: The majority of expanded thyroid clonotypes above 0.001 also appeared in blood.

This clonotype has ten or more counts. The antigen is not known. Per the germline V gene, CDR1 is MNHEY and CDR2 is SVGAGI. The CDR3 runs 13 residues. The V gene lost 3 bases and the J gene lost 0 bases, with 5 bases spanning the gap. It was RNA transcripts that yielded the amplified TCR beta CDR3 regions. The HTBI primer set drove a first-round RT-PCR of the TCR CDR3. Each CDR3 protein gets one entry after TCRdb re-called the multiplex PCR reads with MiXCR. The table has 380,000 or so distinct CDR3 sequences, around an eighth seen once. This chain joins TRBV6-5 and TRBJ1-1; no reliable D call. This clonotype was obtained from a man aged 25-45 years with Graves' hyperthyroidism that later progressed to Graves' ophthalmopathy. The specimen was blood. The DNA of the CDR3 is TGTGCCAGCAGTTATCAGGTGAACACTGAAGCTTTCTTT. Translation: CASSYQVNTEAFF.